This T cell receptor (beta chain) was documented in a study of blood T cell repertoires in COVID-19. Study-level information: The United States, Italy and Spain provided the acute and convalescent COVID-19 samples. PBMCs, B-cell-depleted T cells, or T cells were the source of the cDNA or gDNA that made up the material.

This CDR3 is built from 15 residues. From germline, CDR1 is KGHSH and CDR2 LQKENI. After removal of 2 bases from V and 0 bases from J, the junction contained 3 bases not matched to a gene. Residents of 20 to 25 US areas, aged about 18 to 95 years, made up the participants. Original processing methods: Scientists estimated how many nucleated cells there were by amplifying reference gene primers. Assay used: immunoSEQ multiplex PCR; TCRdb lists only in-frame clones, some missing. V, J and clone size derive from that table, while D and trimming were established from the DNA sequence. Here the sample spans fewer than 350,000 clones, 70% to 90% being singletons.

This TCR derives from a woman aged 25 to 39 with acute COVID-19. Sequenced material: PBMCs or T cells enriched from blood (not recorded which). The chain carries TRBV18 and TRBJ1-2, with 7 bases aligning to TRBD1. The CDR3 region has the DNA TGTGCCAGCTCACCAGGGACAGCCACTAACTATGGCTACACCTTC. This codes for CASSPGTATNYGYTF.